A single T cell receptor (beta chain) is shown here with its context. The source of roughly 1.9 micrograms of genomic DNA for TCR beta libraries was cryopreserved PBMCs. These data belong to a study of cytotoxic CD8 clonotypes in ibrutinib-treated CLL. Only in-frame clones appear in the TCRdb table, and some are missing; sequencing was by immunoSEQ multiplex PCR. This sample has about 180,000 clones, with about 84% found just once. V was cut by 7 bases and J by 0 bases, with 17 bases left in between. Germline V gene lookup returns CDR1 SQVTM and CDR2 ANQGSEA. The CDR3 has 15 residues. The clonotype was recovered from a human donor with chronic lymphocytic leukemia. Sequencing was performed on PBMCs, taken after 24 months of ibrutinib treatment. V is TRBV29-1 and J is TRBJ2-3, with D perhaps TRBD1 or TRBD2 (6 bases each). The CDR3 nucleotides are TGCAGCGCCAACCCGGGGGCCCAAAGCACAGATACGCAGTATTTT. Translating gives CSANPGAQSTDTQYF.